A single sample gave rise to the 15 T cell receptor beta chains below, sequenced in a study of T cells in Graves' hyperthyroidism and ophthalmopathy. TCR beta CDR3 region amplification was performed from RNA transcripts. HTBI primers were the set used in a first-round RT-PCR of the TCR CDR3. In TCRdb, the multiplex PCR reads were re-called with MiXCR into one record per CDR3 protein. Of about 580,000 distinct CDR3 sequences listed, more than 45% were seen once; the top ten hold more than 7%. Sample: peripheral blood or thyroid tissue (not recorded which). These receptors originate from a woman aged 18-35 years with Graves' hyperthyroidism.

CDR3 loop: CASSQRPADTQYF. CDR3 in DNA: TGTGCCAGCAGTCAAAGGCCAGCAGATACGCAGTATTTT. This sequence joins TRBV2 and TRBJ2-3; D is uncertain. With 5 bases removed from V and 4 bases from J, the gap between germline ends came to 10 bases. The CDR3 totals 13 residues. Germline-derived CDR1 and CDR2 are SNHLY and FYNNEI.

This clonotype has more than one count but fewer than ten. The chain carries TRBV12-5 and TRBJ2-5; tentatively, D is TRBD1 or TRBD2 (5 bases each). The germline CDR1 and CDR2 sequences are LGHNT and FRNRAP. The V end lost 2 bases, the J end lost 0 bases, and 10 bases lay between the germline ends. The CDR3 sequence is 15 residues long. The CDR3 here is CASGLWGSYQETQYF. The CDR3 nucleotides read TGTGCTAGTGGTTTGTGGGGGTCGTACCAAGAGACCCAGTACTTC.

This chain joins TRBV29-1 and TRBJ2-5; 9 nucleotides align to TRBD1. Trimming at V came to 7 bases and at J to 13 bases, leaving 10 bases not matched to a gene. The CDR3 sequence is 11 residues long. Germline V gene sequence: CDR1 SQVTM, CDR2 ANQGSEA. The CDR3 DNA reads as TGCAGCGCTAGACAGGGGGGGCGTTGGTACTTC. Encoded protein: CSARQGGRWYF. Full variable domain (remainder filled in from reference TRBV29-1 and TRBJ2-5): SAVISQKPSRDICQRGTSLTIQCQVDSQVTMMFWYRQQPGQSLTLIATANQGSEATYESGFVIDKFPISRPNLTFSTLTVSNMSPEDSSIYLCSARQGGRWYFGPGTRLLVL.

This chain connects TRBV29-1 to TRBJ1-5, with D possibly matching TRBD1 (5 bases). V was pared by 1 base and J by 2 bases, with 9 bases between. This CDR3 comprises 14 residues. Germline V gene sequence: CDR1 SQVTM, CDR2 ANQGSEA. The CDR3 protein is CSVEGTSGNQPQHF. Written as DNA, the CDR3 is TGCAGCGTTGAAGGGACAAGTGGCAATCAGCCCCAGCATTTT.

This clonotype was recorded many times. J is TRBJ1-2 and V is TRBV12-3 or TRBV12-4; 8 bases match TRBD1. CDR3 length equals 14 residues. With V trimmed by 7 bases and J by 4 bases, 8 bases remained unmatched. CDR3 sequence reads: CASTLTGASYGYTF. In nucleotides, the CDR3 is TGTGCCAGCACCTTGACAGGGGCTTCCTATGGCTACACCTTC.

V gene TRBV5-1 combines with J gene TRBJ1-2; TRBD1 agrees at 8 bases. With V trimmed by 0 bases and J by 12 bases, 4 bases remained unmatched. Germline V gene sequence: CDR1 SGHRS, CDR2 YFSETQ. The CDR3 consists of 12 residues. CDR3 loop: CASSLGRDRNTF. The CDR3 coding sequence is TGCGCCAGCAGCTTGGGACGGGACAGGAACACCTTC. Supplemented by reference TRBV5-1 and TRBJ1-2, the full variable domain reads KAGVTQTPRYLIKTRGQQVTLSCSPISGHRSVSWYQQTPGQGLQFLFEYFSETQRNKGNFPGRFSGRQFSNSRSEMNVSTLELGDSALYLCASSLGRDRNTFGSGTRLTVV.

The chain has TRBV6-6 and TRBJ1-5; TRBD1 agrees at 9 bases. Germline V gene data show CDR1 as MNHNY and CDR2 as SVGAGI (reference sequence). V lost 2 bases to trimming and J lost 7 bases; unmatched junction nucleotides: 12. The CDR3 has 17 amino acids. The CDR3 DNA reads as TGTGCCAGCAGTTACGTCCGGGACAGGGCGAGTGAGCAGCCCCAGCATTTT. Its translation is CASSYVRDRASEQPQHF.

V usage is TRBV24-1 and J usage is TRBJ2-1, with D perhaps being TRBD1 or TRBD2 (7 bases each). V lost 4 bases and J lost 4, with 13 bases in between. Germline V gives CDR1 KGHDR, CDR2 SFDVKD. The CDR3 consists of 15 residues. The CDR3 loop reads CATSDRQGGYNEQFF. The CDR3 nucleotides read TGTGCCACCAGTGACCGACAGGGAGGGTACAATGAGCAGTTCTTC.

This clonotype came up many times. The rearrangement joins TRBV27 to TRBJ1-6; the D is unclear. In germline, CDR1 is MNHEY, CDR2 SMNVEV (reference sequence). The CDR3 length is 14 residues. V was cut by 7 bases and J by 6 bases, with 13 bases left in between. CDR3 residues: CASTPTGLNSPLHF. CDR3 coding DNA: TGTGCCAGCACCCCAACGGGTCTTAATTCACCCCTCCACTTT.

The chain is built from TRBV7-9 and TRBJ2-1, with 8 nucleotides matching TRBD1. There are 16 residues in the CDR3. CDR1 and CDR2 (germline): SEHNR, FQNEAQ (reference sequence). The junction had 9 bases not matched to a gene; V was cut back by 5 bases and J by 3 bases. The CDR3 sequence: CASSPTGGQGYNEQFF. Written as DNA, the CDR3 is TGTGCCAGCAGCCCTACAGGAGGACAGGGCTACAATGAGCAGTTCTTC.

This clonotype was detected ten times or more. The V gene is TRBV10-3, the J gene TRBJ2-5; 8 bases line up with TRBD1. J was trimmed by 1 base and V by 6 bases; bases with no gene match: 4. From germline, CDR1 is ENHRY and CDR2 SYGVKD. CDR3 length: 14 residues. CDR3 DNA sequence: TGTGCCATCAGGGACAGGGCGGGCCAAGAGACCCAGTACTTC. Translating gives CAIRDRAGQETQYF.

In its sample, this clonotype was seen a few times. The CDR3: CASSMTGEASNEKLFF. CDR3 nucleotides: TGTGCCAGCAGCATGACAGGGGAGGCCTCTAATGAAAAACTGTTTTTT. The rearrangement joins TRBV7-9 to TRBJ1-4; the match to TRBD1 covers 8 bases. The V and J ends lost 5 bases and 3 bases, in that order; junction bases with no gene match: 8. Germline V CDR1 and CDR2: SEHNR, FQNEAQ (reference sequence). The CDR3 is made up of 16 amino acids.

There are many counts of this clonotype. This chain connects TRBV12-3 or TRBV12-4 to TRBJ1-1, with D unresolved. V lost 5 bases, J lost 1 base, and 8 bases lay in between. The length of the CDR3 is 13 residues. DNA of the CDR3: TGTGCCAGCAGTCGGGTCGAGAACACTGAAGCTTTCTTT. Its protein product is CASSRVENTEAFF.

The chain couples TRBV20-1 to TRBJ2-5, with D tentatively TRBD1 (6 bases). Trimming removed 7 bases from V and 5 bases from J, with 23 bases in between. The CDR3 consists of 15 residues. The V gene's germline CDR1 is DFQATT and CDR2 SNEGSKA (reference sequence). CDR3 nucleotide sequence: TGCAGTGTCAGCTCCGCGGACAGACTGAGGGAGACCCAGTACTTC. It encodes CSVSSADRLRETQYF.

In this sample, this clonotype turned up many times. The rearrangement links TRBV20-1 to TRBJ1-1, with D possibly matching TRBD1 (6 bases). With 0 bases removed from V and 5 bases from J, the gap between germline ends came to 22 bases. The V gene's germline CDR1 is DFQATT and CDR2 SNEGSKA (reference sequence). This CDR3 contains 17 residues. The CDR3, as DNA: TGCAGTGCTAGAGACCCAGGTAGAGGGGGAATAAAGACTGAAGCTTTCTTT. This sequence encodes CSARDPGRGGIKTEAFF.